The clone carrying this T cell receptor beta chain was counted between two and nine times. Its antigen is unidentified. Sequencing relied on a cDNA template that was reverse transcribed from extracted RNA. The protocol was immunoSEQ multiplex PCR, while the TCRdb copy is restricted to in-frame clones and leaves out a portion. The table shows some 220,000 clones, with about 50% occurring only once. The treatment is: oral pan-JAK inhibitor, 5-10 mg twice daily. The sorting of PBMCs gave CD4+ and CD8+ T cells. The CDR3 length is 15 residues. V lost 1 base, J lost 2 bases, and 4 bases stayed unmatched. Germline CDR1 is SGHRS and CDR2 is YFSETQ. This sample is drawn from a study of CD8+ T cells in alopecia areata. Overall study: Treated patients received oral tofacitinib, 5 to 10 mg twice daily. Tofacitinib was given for 6 to 18 months, then stopped for 6 months. Study outcomes and limitations: TCR sharing across patients was less clear than in mice, possibly HLA-related.

The receptor was isolated from a human donor with alopecia areata. The chain links TRBV5-1 to TRBJ1-1; TRBD1 aligns across 8 bases. Material: CD4+ T cells sorted from blood, obtained at week 4, from a patient treated with tofacitinib. The CDR3 sequence is CASSLQGAINTEAFF. The CDR3 region has the DNA TGCGCCAGCAGCTTGCAGGGGGCGATAAACACTGAAGCTTTCTTT.